One and the same sample provided the 5 T cell receptor beta chains below, sequenced in a study of blood T cell repertoires in COVID-19. Generated by immunoSEQ multiplex PCR, the TCRdb table keeps only in-frame clones and is missing some. The table has roughly 79,000 clones, 80% to 85% seen once. Sequencing was carried out using peripheral blood. The receptor set was obtained from a man aged 50-60 years with acute or convalescent COVID-19.

This sequence joins TRBV27 and TRBJ1-1; 11 bases fit TRBD1. The germline CDR1 and CDR2 sequences are MNHEY and SMNVEV (reference sequence). The V gene end was trimmed by 5 bases and the J gene end by 10 bases; junction bases not matched to a gene: 9. The CDR3 extends over 14 amino acids. The chain's CDR3 is CASSRTGGVVGAFF. CDR3 sequence (DNA): TGTGCCAGCAGTCGGACAGGGGGCGTAGTTGGAGCTTTCTTT.

CDR3 sequence (DNA): TGTGCCAGCTCACCGGGGCAGGGAAGCTCTGGAAACACCATATATTTT. It encodes CASSPGQGSSGNTIYF. The gene calls are TRBV18 and TRBJ1-3, with D perhaps TRBD1 (5 bases). Germline V gene sequence: CDR1 KGHSH, CDR2 LQKENI. The V end was cut by 3 bases, the J end by 0 bases, with 12 bases between. This CDR3 has 16 residues.

The V and J genes are TRBV5-4 and TRBJ2-5; D possibly corresponds to TRBD1 (5 bases). This CDR3 comprises 14 residues. V was trimmed by 4 bases and J by 5 bases, leaving 15 bases between them. Germline V gene lookup returns CDR1 SGHNT and CDR2 YYREEE (reference sequence). CDR3 coding DNA: TGTGCCAGCAGCCAATGGGCCTCAGGGGAGACCCAGTACTTC. Protein product: CASSQWASGETQYF.

The chain links TRBV10-3 to TRBJ1-3; 8 bases align to TRBD1. The J segment lost 5 bases and the V segment lost 6 bases, leaving 6 bases of the junction unmatched. This CDR3 spans 14 amino acids. The germline CDR1 and CDR2 sequences are ENHRY and SYGVKD. The CDR3 bases are TGTGCCATCAGGGGACAGGCTCTAAGAAACACCATATATTTT. Encoded protein: CAIRGQALRNTIYF.

This clone was detected once. The chain couples TRBV24-1 to TRBJ2-1, with a weak D call TRBD2 (6 bases). The ends were cut back, 12 bases at V and 0 bases at J, with 11 bases in the middle. CDR3 length: 13 residues. Germline CDR1 and CDR2: KGHDR and SFDVKD. CDR3 sequence reads: CAAGPSSYNEQFF. The CDR3 region has the DNA TGTGCCGCGGGACCTAGCTCCTACAATGAGCAGTTCTTC.